A single TCR beta chain is shown here with its context. These data belong to a study of neurological immune-mediated disorders. Each TCR transcript was tagged with a 10-nucleotide random UMI during 5'RACE. TCRdb used MiXCR to reprocess the 5' RACE reads, holding one entry per CDR3 protein. The table includes about 38,000 distinct CDR3 sequences, around 10% detected once. Input material: CD4+ T cells from blood. The sequence came from a woman under 40 with HTLV-1-associated myelopathy (HAM/TSP).

The DNA for the CDR3 is TGTGCCAGCAGCGTAGCTCTGGCGGGGGGATACTACAATGAGCAGTTCTTC. Its protein product is CASSVALAGGYYNEQFF. This chain connects TRBV9 to TRBJ2-1, with 8 bases identical to TRBD2. Germline-derived CDR1 and CDR2 are SGDLS and YYNGEE. This CDR3 region has 17 residues. The junction had 8 bases not matched to a gene; V was cut back by 0 bases and J by 3 bases.